The following is a T cell receptor beta chain sequence with its context. The antigen remains unidentified. The sample originates from a study of T cell responses to AZD1222 COVID-19 vaccine. Whole-study findings and limits: The breadth and depth of Spike-specific TCRs increased once two AZD1222 doses had been given.

V lost 4 bases, J lost 4 bases, and 12 bases stayed unmatched. Germline CDR1 and CDR2: SGHKS and YYEKEE (reference sequence). There are 16 residues in the CDR3. Libraries were prepared by immunoSEQ multiplex PCR; TCRdb keeps only in-frame clonotypes and omits some of them. The sample yields 150,000 to 200,000 clones, 90% to 95% seen once. The V gene is TRBV5-5, the J gene TRBJ1-2, with 8 bases aligning to TRBD1. The source of this sequence is an adult in good health. Source: peripheral blood, taken on day 0 of AZD1222 vaccination. Here the CDR3 DNA reads TGTGCCAGCAGCCCCCCGGGACAGGTTACTCTCTATGGCTACACCTTC. It codes for CASSPPGQVTLYGYTF.